These 32 T cell receptor beta chains were sequenced from one sample in a study of blood T cell repertoires in COVID-19 (dated by TCRdb to about 2020). Receptors were amplified or captured by the immunoSEQ multiplex PCR assay. TCRdb holds this immuneACCESS table with in-frame rearrangements only. Some clones are missing; in checked studies, unresolved V genes explain under half, and the rest has no known cause. Recorded for this sample are 65,000 to 85,000 clones; about 86% of them occurred a single time. The top ten clones comprise 5.3% of the sample. The sequencing sample was made of peripheral blood. The origin of the receptors is a man over 45 with active COVID-19.

In this sample, this clone turned up a few times. The chain joins TRBV2 to TRBJ2-7, with a possible D match to TRBD1 (6 bases). Trimming cost V 5 bases and J 2 bases, with 10 bases left between them. The CDR3 spans 13 residues. Per the germline V gene, CDR1 is SNHLY and CDR2 is FYNNEI. The CDR3, as DNA: TGTGCCAGCAGTTTACAGGGTACCTACGAGCAGTACTTC. This codes for CASSLQGTYEQYF.

This clone appeared a single time. The V gene is TRBV5-1, the J gene TRBJ2-5; 8 bases are shared with TRBD2. This CDR3 has 14 amino acids. Germline CDR1 and CDR2: SGHRS and YFSETQ. With 1 base clipped from V and 4 bases from J, the junction kept 3 bases outside the gene matches. The CDR3 region has the DNA TGCGCCAGCAGCTTGAACGGGAGGGGAGAGACCCAGTACTTC. It codes for CASSLNGRGETQYF.

V usage is TRBV5-4 and J usage is TRBJ2-7; 8 bases fit TRBD1. The CDR3 is made up of 16 amino acids. The trim removed 0 bases at V and 3 bases at J, leaving 8 bases unmatched. From germline, CDR1 is SGHNT and CDR2 YYREEE (reference sequence). Written as DNA, the CDR3 is TGTGCCAGCAGCTTGGGGACAGGGTATTATGTCTACGAGCAGTACTTC. This gives the protein CASSLGTGYYVYEQYF.

This clone occurred a few times. V gene TRBV4-2 combines with J gene TRBJ1-5; D not certain. CDR3 length: 14 amino acids. Looked up from germline, CDR1 is LGHNA and CDR2 is YNFKEQ. The V end lost 0 bases, the J end lost 4 bases, and 7 bases lay between the germline ends. The CDR3 DNA is TGTGCCAGCAGCCAAGAGTTCGGGAATCAGCCCCAGCATTTT. Protein: CASSQEFGNQPQHF.

The DNA for the CDR3 is TGCGCCAGCAGCGATCCCGGACAGGGGTTCACTGAAGCTTTCTTT. Its protein product is CASSDPGQGFTEAFF. The chain joins TRBV5-1 to TRBJ1-1; 9 nucleotides match TRBD1. The V segment lost 4 bases and the J segment 4 bases; nucleotides outside the gene matches: 8. The CDR3 has 15 residues. Germline CDR1 SGHRS, CDR2 YFSETQ.

The chain joins TRBV7-9 to TRBJ2-7; 10 bases are a match to TRBD2. V trimming: 1 base; J trimming: 4 bases; junction bases outside the gene matches: 4. Germline V gene sequence: CDR1 SEHNR, CDR2 FQNEAQ (reference sequence). The CDR3 has 15 amino acids. The CDR3 region has the DNA TGTGCCAGCAGCTTAGGAGCTAGCGGGAGTTACGAGCAGTACTTC. This codes for CASSLGASGSYEQYF.

V and J are TRBV7-9 and TRBJ1-5, with D tentatively TRBD1 (6 bases). Trimming pared 2 bases from V and 8 bases from J, leaving 7 bases between. The length of the CDR3 is 12 residues. In germline, CDR1 is SEHNR, CDR2 FQNEAQ (reference sequence). The DNA of the CDR3 is TGTGCCAGCAGCTTATCAGGGGAGCCCCAGCATTTT. Translated: CASSLSGEPQHF.

This clone appeared a few times. The rearrangement joins TRBV10-2 to TRBJ2-2, with D perhaps matching TRBD2 (5 bases). Germline V gives CDR1 WSHSY, CDR2 SAAADI. The CDR3 is 11 amino acids. Trimming cost V 6 bases and J 7 bases, with 6 bases left between them. The CDR3 reads CASRGVGELFF. Written as DNA, the CDR3 is TGCGCCAGCAGGGGAGTCGGGGAGCTGTTTTTT.

The chain joins TRBV19 to TRBJ2-7, with 10 bases that match TRBD2. This CDR3 is 15 amino acids long. Germline V gene lookup returns CDR1 LNHDA and CDR2 SQIVND (reference sequence). V trimming: 6 bases; J trimming: 6 bases; junction bases outside the gene matches: 11. CDR3 in amino acids: CASRTTGTSALEQYF. The CDR3 bases are TGTGCCAGTAGGACCACCGGGACTAGCGCCCTCGAGCAGTACTTC.

The chain links TRBV5-6 to TRBJ2-5; TRBD1 is a possible D gene (5 bases). V was cut by 4 bases and J by 4 bases, with 17 bases left in between. In germline, CDR1 is SGHDT, CDR2 YYEEEE. The CDR3 is 15 residues long. The CDR3 is CASSQGIDISETQYF. CDR3 DNA: TGTGCCAGCAGCCAGGGCATCGACATCTCAGAGACCCAGTACTTC. The full variable domain, with the rest looked up from reference TRBV5-6 and TRBJ2-5, is DAGVTQSPTHLIKTRGQQVTLRCSPKSGHDTVSWYQQALGQGPQFIFQYYEEEERQRGNFPDRFSGHQFPNYSSELNVNALLLGDSALYLCASSQGIDISETQYFGPGTRLLVL.

The chain joins TRBV24-1 to TRBJ2-5; 10 nucleotides line up with TRBD2. The CDR3 is made up of 15 amino acids. CDR1 is KGHDR, CDR2 SFDVKD, per germline. Trimming at V came to 4 bases and at J to 9 bases, leaving 10 bases not matched to a gene. CDR3 amino acids: CATSDPSGGSVAQYF. In DNA form, the CDR3 reads TGTGCCACCAGTGACCCTAGCGGGGGCAGCGTAGCCCAGTACTTC.

This rearrangement joins TRBV28 to TRBJ2-1; 8 nucleotides agree with TRBD2. CDR3 length equals 14 residues. V shed 7 bases, J shed 8 bases, and the junction held 10 bases outside the gene matches. CDR1 is MDHEN, CDR2 SYDVKM, per germline. CDR3 DNA: TGTGCCAGCATTAGGAGTAGCGGGGCCCATGAGCAGTTCTTC. Translation gives CASIRSSGAHEQFF.

This rearrangement joins TRBV19 to TRBJ1-4; the D is unclear. Germline values: CDR1 LNHDA, CDR2 SQIVND (reference sequence). V shed 8 bases and J shed 4 bases, with 8 bases lying between them. This CDR3 has 12 amino acids. For the CDR3, the DNA is TGTGCCAGTTGTCATGTTAATGAAAAACTGTTTTTT. Amino acid sequence: CASCHVNEKLFF.

This clone was seen more than once but under ten times. The V gene is TRBV13, the J gene TRBJ2-7, with D perhaps TRBD2 (7 bases). Germline CDR1 is PRHDT and CDR2 is FYEKMQ (reference sequence). V was pared by 0 bases and J by 8 bases, with 20 bases between. There are 16 residues in the CDR3. CDR3 nucleotides: TGTGCCAGCAGCTTAGGCGCTGGGGGGGCGGACTTAAAGCAGTACTTC. It encodes CASSLGAGGADLKQYF.

This clone was recorded once. The chain combines TRBV13 with TRBJ2-7; TRBD1 aligns across 8 bases. The trim removed 1 base at V and 0 bases at J, leaving 2 bases unmatched. Germline assignment: CDR1 PRHDT and CDR2 FYEKMQ (reference sequence). The CDR3 totals 15 residues. CDR3 in amino acids: CASSLEGQGSYEQYF. The CDR3 DNA sequence: TGTGCCAGCAGCTTAGAAGGACAGGGCTCCTACGAGCAGTACTTC.

A word on this clone: One end of the junction fails to match germline, which may point to a read error. At the DNA level, this CDR3 is encoded by other sequences in the same sample as well. The CDR3 DNA follows: TGTGCTAGCAGCTTAGGACAGGGCAAGACCCAGTACTTC. The encoded protein is CASSLGQGKTQYF. This rearrangement joins TRBV7-7 to TRBJ2-5, with 8 bases lining up with TRBD1. The CDR3 sequence is 13 residues long. Germline V CDR1 and CDR2: SSHAT, FNYEAQ (reference sequence).

The CDR3 protein is CASSVVRTVNTGELFF. CDR3 in DNA: TGTGCCAGCAGCGTAGTGAGGACTGTGAACACCGGGGAGCTGTTTTTT. The chain joins TRBV9 to TRBJ2-2, with D tentatively TRBD2 (5 bases). This CDR3 is built from 16 residues. V lost 0 bases and J 1 base, leaving 10 bases between the germline ends. CDR1 is SGDLS, CDR2 YYNGEE, per germline.

The CDR3 nucleotides read TGTGCCAGCAGCCCCGGGGGAGCGGACAACACCGGGGAGCTGTTTTTT. This sequence encodes CASSPGGADNTGELFF. J is TRBJ2-2 and V is TRBV7-2; possible D gene TRBD2, 6 bases. The CDR3 runs to 16 residues. V shed 5 bases and J shed 2 bases, with 15 bases lying between them. CDR1 and CDR2 from the germline V gene are SGHTA and FQGNSA.

The chain couples TRBV11-1 to TRBJ1-2; 7 bases are shared with TRBD1. J was trimmed by 8 bases and V by 4 bases; bases with no gene match: 10. This CDR3 comprises 14 residues. Germline-derived CDR1 and CDR2 are SGHAT and FQDESV (reference sequence). CDR3 sequence: CASSSRGPGEGYTF. The CDR3 coding sequence is TGTGCCAGCAGCTCGAGGGGGCCTGGTGAAGGCTACACCTTC.

The CDR3 loop reads CASSSLGQGSSYEQYF. DNA of the CDR3: TGTGCCAGCAGCTCCCTTGGACAGGGTTCCTCCTACGAGCAGTACTTC. The chain uses TRBV11-3 and TRBJ2-7; TRBD1 matches at 8 bases. J was trimmed by 0 bases and V by 4 bases; bases with no gene match: 8. The CDR3 totals 16 residues. Looked up from germline, CDR1 is SGHNT and CDR2 is YENEEA.

The table lists this clone with a count of one. The chain carries TRBV7-9 and TRBJ2-1, with a weak D call TRBD2 (5 bases). V lost 5 bases to trimming and J lost 12 bases, with 17 bases between them. Looked up from germline, CDR1 is SEHNR and CDR2 is FQNEAQ (reference sequence). The CDR3 length is 13 residues. The CDR3 DNA sequence: TGTGCCAGCAGCCGCTCGGACGGACTCGGGCAGTTCTTC. As protein: CASSRSDGLGQFF.

The chain couples TRBV18 to TRBJ2-7; TRBD1 might be the D (6 bases). The CDR3 sequence is 12 residues long. The V end was cut by 4 bases, the J end by 6 bases, with 10 bases between. CDR1 and CDR2 (germline): KGHSH, LQKENI. Here the CDR3 reads CASSLTGSEQYF. The CDR3 nucleotides read TGTGCCAGCTCACTTACAGGGTCCGAGCAGTACTTC.

The chain couples TRBV7-9 to TRBJ2-7; 7 positions agree with TRBD2. The V gene's germline CDR1 is SEHNR and CDR2 FQNEAQ (reference sequence). The CDR3 is 15 residues long. V trimming: 4 bases; J trimming: 4 bases; junction bases outside the gene matches: 10. The CDR3 DNA is TGTGCCAGCAGCTCTCCCGGGACTAATTTTTACGAGCAGTACTTC. Translation gives CASSSPGTNFYEQYF.

The genes are TRBV9 and TRBJ1-2; possible D gene TRBD1, 6 bases. Deletions cut 3 bases from V and 7 bases from J, with 16 bases between. Germline CDR1 reads SGDLS; CDR2 reads YYNGEE. This CDR3 is built from 14 residues. CDR3 loop: CASSARGVLRGYTF. The CDR3 DNA reads TGTGCCAGCAGCGCCAGGGGAGTGTTGCGTGGCTACACCTTC.

The rearrangement links TRBV18 to TRBJ1-3; D gene ambiguous. The V end lost 2 bases, the J end lost 1 base, and 6 bases lay between the germline ends. The length of the CDR3 is 14 residues. The germline CDR1 and CDR2 sequences are KGHSH and LQKENI. The CDR3 spells CASSPGGSGNTIYF. The CDR3 bases are TGTGCCAGCTCACCAGGAGGGTCTGGAAACACCATATATTTT.

The gene calls are TRBV24-1 and TRBJ2-1; D unclear. The germline CDR1 and CDR2 sequences are KGHDR and SFDVKD. The CDR3 runs to 14 residues. The germline V and J ends were trimmed by 2 bases and 2 bases, with 6 bases remaining between them. The DNA of the CDR3 is TGTGCCACCAGTGATTCTATTACCTACAATGAGCAGTTCTTC. Translating it yields CATSDSITYNEQFF.

V usage is TRBV1 and J usage is TRBJ2-1; TRBD2 is the table's D call and was not checked against the DNA. TRBV1 is a known pseudogene. CDR3 length: 14 amino acids. CDR3 region: CTSSLYRGYNEQFF. The CDR3 coding sequence is TGCACCAGCAGCCTCTATCGGGGCTACAATGAGCAGTTCTTC.

J is TRBJ2-2 and V is TRBV27; TRBD2 matches at 9 bases. Germline V gene lookup returns CDR1 MNHEY and CDR2 SMNVEV (reference sequence). V was pared by 5 bases and J by 6 bases, with 16 bases of the junction left unmatched. The CDR3 contains 18 residues. In DNA form, the CDR3 reads TGTGCCAGCAGTACGGCTAGCGGGGTTTGGAGTGGTCCCGGGGAGCTGTTTTTT. Protein product: CASSTASGVWSGPGELFF.

This clone was picked up a small number of times. V and J are TRBV6-5 and TRBJ1-2; D ambiguous. V lost 0 bases and J 3 bases, leaving 5 bases between the germline ends. The CDR3 is made up of 13 amino acids. In germline, CDR1 is MNHEY, CDR2 SVGAGI. CDR3 in amino acids: CASSYSTDYGYTF. The CDR3 DNA follows: TGTGCCAGCAGTTACTCTACTGACTATGGCTACACCTTC.

The rearrangement joins TRBV5-1 to TRBJ2-7; perhaps TRBD1 as D (6 bases). The CDR3 runs to 15 residues. Deletions cut 3 bases from V and 0 bases from J, with 13 bases between. From germline, CDR1 is SGHRS and CDR2 YFSETQ. The CDR3 coding sequence is TGCGCCAGCAGCTCGTCAGGGGTCGGCTCCTACGAGCAGTACTTC. It is translated as CASSSSGVGSYEQYF. Full variable domain (rest looked up from reference TRBV5-1 and TRBJ2-7): KAGVTQTPRYLIKTRGQQVTLSCSPISGHRSVSWYQQTPGQGLQFLFEYFSETQRNKGNFPGRFSGRQFSNSRSEMNVSTLELGDSALYLCASSSSGVGSYEQYFGPGTRLTVT.

The rearrangement uses TRBV19 and TRBJ2-7, with 15 bases matching TRBD2. With 6 bases clipped from V and 5 bases from J, the junction kept 11 bases outside the gene matches. Germline assignment: CDR1 LNHDA and CDR2 SQIVND (reference sequence). There are 17 residues in the CDR3. The CDR3 DNA is TGTGCCAGTAGCCCCAGTGGACTAGCGGGAGGGTCCCACGAGCAGTACTTC. This sequence encodes CASSPSGLAGGSHEQYF.

This chain joins TRBV6-6 and TRBJ2-7; TRBD1 agrees at 9 bases. There are 15 residues in the CDR3. Per germline, CDR1 MNHNY and CDR2 SVGAGI (reference sequence). The V gene end was trimmed by 7 bases and the J gene end by 1 base; junction bases not matched to a gene: 8. CDR3 sequence (DNA): TGTGCCAGCAAACTAGGACAGGGGCTATCCTACGAGCAGTACTTC. Its translation: CASKLGQGLSYEQYF.